The clone carrying this TCR beta chain was seen many times. Its antigen is undetermined. This CDR3 contains 18 residues. The J segment lost 1 base and the V segment lost 2 bases, leaving 6 bases of the junction unmatched. Germline V gene lookup returns CDR1 MNHNS and CDR2 SASEGT. This entry comes from a study of early T cells in non-severe SARS-CoV-2 infection. Study-level results: VDJdb matching favored anti-spike CD8 responses, missing private and CD4 specificities.

Individual cDNA molecules were tagged with unique molecular identifiers, the study reported. Each CDR3 protein is one row after TCRdb ran MiXCR on the 5' RACE reads. Among roughly 38,000 distinct CDR3 sequences, around 5.1% were seen once, and the ten largest hold 4% to 4.5%. Sequences were derived from whole blood, sampled at baseline. V and J are TRBV6-1 and TRBJ2-1; 12 positions agree with TRBD2. This sequence originates from an adult who was a healthcare worker with PCR-confirmed SARS-CoV-2 infection or an uninfected control (not recorded which). In DNA form, the CDR3 reads TGTGCCAGCAGTGAAACTAGCGGGAGGAGCGCATCCTACAATGAGCAGTTCTTC. Protein product: CASSETSGRSASYNEQFF.